This is a list of T cell receptor beta chains from one sample in a study of response to subunit inactivated influenza vaccine. MiXCR, applied by TCRdb to the RT-PCR reads, yields one record per CDR3 protein. The sample includes 650,000 to 700,000 distinct CDR3 sequences, approximately 14% seen only once; the top ten take 11%. The sample consisted of PBMCs from blood, taken roughly 13 days after vaccination. Source of these receptors: a man aged 50-60 years who received an inactivated influenza vaccine. Each CDR3 is given with its conserved first and last residue. A D gene is named only where the DNA matches it firmly. Clone size is stated in some rows and not others, as once, few, many or a class when expanded.

v_call	d_call	j_call	clone_size	cdr3_nt	cdr3_aa
TRBV5-1	TRBD2	TRBJ2-5	few	TGCGCCAGCAGCTCGGGAGGGCCACGGGAGACCCAGTACTTC	CASSSGGPRETQYF
TRBV7-2	TRBD2	TRBJ2-7	few	TGTGCCAGCAGCCGGACCGCGGGACTAGCGGGAGGGCCAGACTTC	CASSRTAGLAGGPDF
TRBV9	-	TRBJ2-3	-	TGTGCCAGCAGTCGGATGGCGGGGTTATCCACAGATACGCAGTATTTT	CASSRMAGLSTDTQYF
TRBV4-2	-	TRBJ1-6	few	TGTGCCAGCAGCCAAGTGGCAGACAATTCACCCCTCCACTTT	CASSQVADNSPLHF
TRBV24-1	TRBD2	TRBJ2-2	-	TGTGCCACCAGTGACACCGGGACTAGCGGGAACTTAAACACCGGGGAGCTGTTTTTT	CATSDTGTSGNLNTGELFF
TRBV12-3/TRBV12-4	-	TRBJ1-1	-	TGTGCCAGCAGTTACCAGACTCGGAACACTGAAGCTTTCTTT	CASSYQTRNTEAFF
TRBV18	-	TRBJ2-1	-	TGTGCCAGCTCACCCCGTACCAACCAGGGGTACAATGAGCAGTTCTTC	CASSPRTNQGYNEQFF
TRBV6-2/TRBV6-3	-	TRBJ2-1	-	TGTGCCAGCAGTTACTTAGGGACTGAGTACAATGAGCAGTTCTTC	CASSYLGTEYNEQFF
TRBV5-1	-	TRBJ2-3	few	TGCGCCAGCAGCTTGGCTCGGGGGCAAATAGATACGCAGTATTTT	CASSLARGQIDTQYF
TRBV5-1	-	TRBJ2-3	few	TGCGCCAGCAGCTTCTCAAGGCCAGATACGCAGTATTTT	CASSFSRPDTQYF
TRBV4-2	-	TRBJ1-2	few	TGTGCCAGCAGCCAATTCACAGGGTCTGGAGACGGCTACACCTTC	CASSQFTGSGDGYTF
TRBV9	TRBD2	TRBJ2-2	-	TGTGCCAGCAAGTCTAGCGGGAGAGCCGGGGAGCTGTTTTTT	CASKSSGRAGELFF
TRBV7-7	TRBD2	TRBJ2-1	few	TGTGCCAGCAGCCCCGGACTAGCGGCTTACAATGAGCAGTTCTTC	CASSPGLAAYNEQFF
TRBV6-6	-	TRBJ2-5	-	TGTGCCAGCGTCGAGGGGCAAGAGACCCAGTACTTC	CASVEGQETQYF
TRBV5-5	TRBD1	TRBJ2-7	-	TGTGCCAGCAAGTTGACAGGGGCCCCCTACGAGCAGTACTTC	CASKLTGAPYEQYF
TRBV20-1	-	TRBJ1-5	-	TGCAGTGCTCCGGCGGGGGTGGGTCAGCCCCAGCATTTT	CSAPAGVGQPQHF
TRBV2	-	TRBJ1-1	-	TGTGCCAGCACCTTAGGGGGGGCGCCCACTGAAGCTTTCTTT	CASTLGGAPTEAFF
TRBV2	TRBD1	TRBJ2-7	few	TGTGCCAGCAACGACAGGGGGTCCTACGAGCAGTACTTC	CASNDRGSYEQYF
TRBV20-1	TRBD1	TRBJ2-7	few	TGCAGTGCTAGATCCTGGGACAGGGGGAACGAGCAGTACTTC	CSARSWDRGNEQYF
TRBV12-3/TRBV12-4	-	TRBJ2-5	-	TGTGCCAGCAGTTTCGATGGGCTAGAGTTTGAGACCCAGTACTTC	CASSFDGLEFETQYF
TRBV10-3	-	TRBJ2-7	few	TGTGCCATCACCACCGGGGTGGGCGGCTCCTACGAGCAGTACTTC	CAITTGVGGSYEQYF
TRBV5-1	TRBD2	TRBJ2-1	-	TGCGCCAGCAGCTCCCAAGCAGCGGGAAGCTCCTACAATGAGCAGTTCTTC	CASSSQAAGSSYNEQFF
TRBV24-1	TRBD1	TRBJ2-2	-	TGTGCCACCAGTGATACCGACAGGGTAATAGCCGGGGAGCTGTTTTTT	CATSDTDRVIAGELFF
TRBV20-1	TRBD1	TRBJ2-2	few	TGCAGTGCTAGAGTATTAGGACAGGGGGCCGGGGAGCTGTTTTTT	CSARVLGQGAGELFF
TRBV7-8	-	TRBJ2-4	few	TGTGCCAGCAGCTTAAATTTGGCTAACCGAAACATTCAGTACTTC	CASSLNLANRNIQYF
TRBV3-1	-	TRBJ2-1	few	TGTGCCAGCAGCCACTGGACAGTTTCATACAATGAGCAGTTCTTC	CASSHWTVSYNEQFF
TRBV6-1	TRBD2	TRBJ2-1	many	TGTGCCAGCAGTCAAACGCCCACGGGGGGGTACTACAATGAGCAGTTCTTC	CASSQTPTGGYYNEQFF